This T cell receptor beta chain was recovered during a study of CXCR3-negative and CXCR3-positive naive CD8 T cells. At the level of the study: Each library gave roughly 1.6 +/- 0.3 million of approximately 150 million TRB reads. General study results and limits: Comparison of naive subsets found surface CD5 to be comparable, and TCR strength was inferred on the basis of TRB CDR3 properties. CXCR3-positive naive cells carried more hydrophobic TRB CDR3s than CXCR3-negative naive cells did. Memory, not naive, CXCR3-negative and CXCR3-positive cells differed in TRBV-TRBJ usage. CXCR3 expression partially decreased after cryopreservation; most assays used fresh PBMCs.

Notes on this clonotype: The antigen is not known.

UMI-labeled 5' RACE TRB cDNA libraries were prepared from the cells. Reanalyzing the 5' RACE reads, TCRdb keeps one entry per CDR3 protein, without DNA. This sample contains 150,000 to 160,000 distinct CDR3 sequences. This CDR3 spans 15 amino acids. In germline, CDR1 is SGHRS, CDR2 YFSETQ. This TCR was recovered from a human donor in good health. Some clones in this sample may be carry-over from other donors' samples. The V gene is TRBV5-1, the J gene TRBJ2-7; TCRdb lists TRBD2, though no DNA is available to test this call. The source material was naive CXCR3+ CD8+ T cells from blood. Subset denoted: CD45RO-CCR7+CD27+CD95- naive CD8+ T cells expressing CXCR3 (TNR3+). This CDR3 reads CASSLAASPYAEQYF.